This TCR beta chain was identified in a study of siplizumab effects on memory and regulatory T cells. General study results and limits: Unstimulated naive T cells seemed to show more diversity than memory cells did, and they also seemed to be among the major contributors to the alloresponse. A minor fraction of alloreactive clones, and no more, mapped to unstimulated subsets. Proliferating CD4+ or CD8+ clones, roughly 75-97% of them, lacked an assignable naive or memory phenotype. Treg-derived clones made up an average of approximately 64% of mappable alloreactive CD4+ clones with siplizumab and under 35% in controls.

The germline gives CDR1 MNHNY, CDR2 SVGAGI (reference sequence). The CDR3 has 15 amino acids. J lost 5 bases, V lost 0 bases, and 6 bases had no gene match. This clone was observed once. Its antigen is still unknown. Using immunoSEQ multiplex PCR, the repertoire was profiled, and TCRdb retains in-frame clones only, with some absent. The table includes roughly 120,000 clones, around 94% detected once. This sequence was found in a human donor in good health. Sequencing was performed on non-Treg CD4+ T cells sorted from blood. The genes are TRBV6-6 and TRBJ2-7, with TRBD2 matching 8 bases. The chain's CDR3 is CASSYSPGLVHEQYF. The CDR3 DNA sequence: TGTGCCAGCAGTTACTCTCCGGGACTAGTACACGAGCAGTACTTC.